This TCR beta chain is from a study of breast tumors, draining lymph nodes, adjacent tissues. A remark on this clonotype: Antigen unknown. A read error is possible here, since a much larger clone lies one base away.

Points from the study as a whole: Findings are consistent with lymph node origin and intratumoral expansion of most tumor T cells. Compared with lymph nodes, tumors were less diverse; compared with nontumor tissue, more.

The lymph nodes were axillary draining lymph nodes from breast cancer patients. The CDR3 has 15 residues. The germline CDR1 and CDR2 sequences are MNHEY and SVGAGI. TCRdb passed the multiplex PCR reads through MiXCR, listing each CDR3 protein once. This sample has more than 250,000 distinct CDR3 sequences; 30% occur once, and the top ten carry more than 0.85%. Sequenced material: axillary lymph node tissue. The receptor comes from a female donor with breast cancer. Some clones in this sample may be carry-over from other donors' samples. The rearrangement joins TRBV6-5 to TRBJ1-2; perhaps TRBD1 as D (5 bases). The DNA of the CDR3 is TGTGCCAGCAGTCACTCGGTCCGGGGGATTGGTGGCTACACCTTC. Amino acids: CASSHSVRGIGGYTF.